The 30 T cell receptor beta chains below all came from one sample that was sequenced in a study of T cells after yellow fever vaccination. TCRdb passed the 5' RACE reads through MiXCR, listing each CDR3 protein once. This table has roughly 400,000 distinct CDR3 sequences, around a sixth appearing once. Sample: PBMCs, taken before the yellow fever booster vaccination. The receptors were gathered from a man aged 18 to 35 who received the YFV17D yellow fever vaccine.

The table lists this clonotype with a few counts. The rearrangement links TRBV5-1 to TRBJ1-1, with unresolved D. The germline V gene has CDR1 SGHRS and CDR2 YFSETQ. V was trimmed by 4 bases and J by 5 bases, leaving 12 bases between them. This CDR3 has 13 amino acids. The CDR3 DNA reads TGCGCCAGCAGCCCCGGAAGTGTTACTGAAGCTTTCTTT. This encodes CASSPGSVTEAFF.

This clonotype occurred a few times. The rearrangement links TRBV12-3 or TRBV12-4 to TRBJ1-1; no clear D. The length of the CDR3 is 15 residues. V was trimmed by 3 bases and J by 0 bases, leaving 11 bases between them. The CDR3 nucleotides are TGTGCCAGCAGTTTTATGGACGGCCTGAACACTGAAGCTTTCTTT. This gives the protein CASSFMDGLNTEAFF.

V usage is TRBV20-1 and J usage is TRBJ2-5; tentatively, D is TRBD1 (6 bases). V was cut by 6 bases and J by 2 bases, with 16 bases left in between. The CDR3 runs to 14 residues. Germline CDR1 is DFQATT and CDR2 is SNEGSKA (reference sequence). The DNA of the CDR3 is TGCAGTGCCAAGGGGGACACGGCACAAGAGACCCAGTACTTC. This gives the protein CSAKGDTAQETQYF.

This sequence joins TRBV20-1 and TRBJ2-5; 9 nucleotides match TRBD1. CDR1 and CDR2 from the germline V gene are DFQATT and SNEGSKA (reference sequence). V dropped 3 bases and J dropped 4; count of bases not matched to a gene: 3. There are 13 residues in the CDR3. The CDR3 is CSASKTGGETQYF. The CDR3 DNA reads TGCAGTGCTAGCAAGACAGGGGGAGAGACCCAGTACTTC.

This clonotype has just a few counts. The chain employs TRBV4-1 and TRBJ2-1, with D unresolved. CDR3 length: 13 residues. Germline V gene data show CDR1 as MGHRA and CDR2 as YSYEKL. V was shortened by 1 base and J by 10 bases, with 11 bases between the two germline ends. CDR3: CASSQGTAFEQFF. The CDR3 bases are TGCGCCAGCAGCCAAGGTACAGCGTTCGAGCAGTTCTTC.

This clonotype was detected a few times. The chain joins TRBV7-9 to TRBJ2-7, with D possibly TRBD1 on 6 matching bases. CDR3 length: 15 residues. The germline CDR1 and CDR2 sequences are SEHNR and FQNEAQ (reference sequence). Trimming removed 3 bases from V and 3 bases from J, with 15 bases in between. The CDR3 DNA reads TGTGCCAGCAGCTTCGCGCGGACAGAAGGCTACGAGCAGTACTTC. Protein product: CASSFARTEGYEQYF.

The genes are TRBV29-1 and TRBJ2-7; D perhaps matches TRBD1 (6 bases). The CDR3 has 13 residues. Looked up from germline, CDR1 is SQVTM and CDR2 is ANQGSEA. The V and J ends lost 3 bases and 7 bases respectively, with 16 bases between them. The CDR3 loop reads CSVDLGQGREQYF. The CDR3 DNA reads TGCAGCGTTGACCTCGGCCAGGGGCGAGAGCAGTACTTC.

This clonotype was seen a handful of times. The CDR3 here is CSAKLSGGVTDTQYF. As DNA, the CDR3 is TGCAGTGCCAAACTTAGCGGGGGGGTGACAGATACGCAGTATTTT. The rearrangement joins TRBV20-1 to TRBJ2-3; 11 positions agree with TRBD2. The CDR3 is made up of 15 amino acids. The V segment lost 6 bases and the J segment 3 bases; nucleotides outside the gene matches: 8. CDR1 is DFQATT, CDR2 SNEGSKA, per germline (reference sequence).

This chain joins TRBV7-9 and TRBJ2-7; D is ambiguous. This CDR3 is 12 amino acids long. The V end was cut by 5 bases, the J end by 6 bases, with 11 bases between. From germline, CDR1 is SEHNR and CDR2 FQNEAQ (reference sequence). Here the CDR3 reads CASSRGRSEQYV. CDR3 coding DNA: TGTGCCAGCAGCCGAGGCCGTTCCGAGCAGTACGTC.

As DNA, the CDR3 is TGCAGCGTTGAAGGCACGGCCCTCACGCGGTACAATGAGCAGTTCTTC. Translating it yields CSVEGTALTRYNEQFF. The V and J genes are TRBV29-1 and TRBJ2-1; D is uncertain. V was cut by 1 base and J by 4 bases, with 17 bases left in between. The germline V gene encodes CDR1 SQVTM and CDR2 ANQGSEA. The CDR3 covers 16 residues.

CDR3 sequence reads: CSAPPGLQETQYF. The CDR3 nucleotides read TGCAGTGCACCACCTGGACTACAAGAGACCCAGTACTTC. The chain is built from TRBV20-1 and TRBJ2-5; D possibly corresponds to TRBD2 (6 bases). V was shortened by 6 bases and J by 2 bases, with 13 bases between the two germline ends. The CDR3 loop spans 13 amino acids. The V gene's germline CDR1 is DFQATT and CDR2 SNEGSKA (reference sequence).

This clonotype was counted between two and nine times. CDR3 in amino acids: CASSYSRGGGYEQYF. DNA of the CDR3: TGTGCCAGCAGTTACTCGAGAGGGGGTGGCTACGAGCAGTACTTC. V usage is TRBV6-5 and J usage is TRBJ2-7, with D perhaps matching TRBD1 (6 bases). The CDR3 covers 15 residues. V lost 0 bases, J lost 3 bases, and 12 bases lay in between. Germline assignment: CDR1 MNHEY and CDR2 SVGAGI.

This clonotype was seen more than once but under ten times. The chain recombines TRBV20-1 with TRBJ1-2; a possible D gene is TRBD1 (6 bases). Germline V lookup: CDR1 DFQATT, CDR2 SNEGSKA (reference sequence). Trimming took 6 bases from V and 4 from J, leaving 18 bases between them. The CDR3 spans 14 residues. The CDR3 nucleotides are TGCAGTGCACATTCCGGGGGCCCGACCTATGGCTACACCTTC. Its translation is CSAHSGGPTYGYTF.

The J gene is TRBJ2-7, the V gene TRBV11-2; 14 bases agree with TRBD2. Trimming at V came to 8 bases and at J to 3 bases, leaving 3 bases not matched to a gene. The germline V gene encodes CDR1 SGHAT and CDR2 FQNNGV. The CDR3 contains 14 residues. CDR3 region: CASGTSGGDYEQYV. DNA of the CDR3: TGTGCCAGCGGGACTAGCGGGGGCGACTACGAGCAGTACGTC.

This clonotype was detected a few times. The chain links TRBV12-3 or TRBV12-4 to TRBJ1-3; 7 bases line up with TRBD1. With 8 bases clipped from V and 9 bases from J, the junction kept 16 bases outside the gene matches. CDR3 size: 15 residues. The chain's CDR3 is CASGPGQILRGTIYF. The CDR3 region has the DNA TGTGCCAGCGGCCCGGGACAGATCCTCAGAGGCACCATATATTTT.

This clonotype was seen a handful of times. The chain joins TRBV25-1 to TRBJ1-1; D gene unclear. Germline CDR1 is MGHDK and CDR2 is SYGVNS. This CDR3 comprises 14 residues. Deletions cut 5 bases from V and 0 bases from J, with 10 bases between. This CDR3 reads CASSPWAVNTEAFF. The CDR3 coding sequence is TGTGCCAGCAGTCCCTGGGCGGTGAACACTGAAGCTTTCTTT.

This chain links TRBV5-1 with TRBJ2-3, with 11 bases matching TRBD2. CDR1 and CDR2 from the germline V gene are SGHRS and YFSETQ. CDR3 size: 15 residues. The ends lost 4 bases at V and 4 bases at J; junction bases unmatched: 5. CDR3 sequence reads: CASSPGLAESDTQYF. CDR3 coding DNA: TGCGCCAGCAGCCCGGGACTAGCGGAGTCAGATACGCAGTATTTT.

A few counts support this clonotype. The rearrangement links TRBV7-2 to TRBJ2-2; TRBD2 is a possible D gene (6 bases). CDR3 length: 16 amino acids. Germline CDR1 and CDR2: SGHTA and FQGNSA. With 3 bases removed from V and 0 bases from J, the gap between germline ends came to 11 bases. This chain's CDR3 is CASSFLGGANTGELFF. Written as DNA, the CDR3 is TGTGCCAGCAGCTTTCTGGGCGGGGCGAACACCGGGGAGCTGTTTTTT.

V gene TRBV9 combines with J gene TRBJ2-5; D is unclear. This CDR3 is 15 amino acids long. Per germline, CDR1 SGDLS and CDR2 YYNGEE. V was pared by 2 bases and J by 2 bases, with 13 bases between. CDR3 loop: CASSVTPVRQETQYF. CDR3 nucleotides: TGTGCCAGCAGCGTTACCCCAGTGAGGCAAGAGACCCAGTACTTC. Variable domain in full (rest from reference TRBV9 and TRBJ2-5): DSGVTQTPKHLITATGQRVTLRCSPRSGDLSVYWYQQSLDQGLQFLIQYYNGEERAKGNILERFSAQQFPDLHSELNLSSLELGDSALYFCASSVTPVRQETQYFGPGTRLLVL.

This clonotype was counted between two and nine times. This chain uses TRBV7-9 with TRBJ2-7; 8 positions match TRBD2. There are 15 residues in the CDR3. The trim removed 5 bases at V and 4 bases at J, leaving 10 bases unmatched. CDR1 and CDR2 (germline): SEHNR, FQNEAQ (reference sequence). The CDR3, as DNA: TGTGCCAGCAGCCTAGTGGAGACTAGCGCTTACGAGCAGTACTTC. It specifies CASSLVETSAYEQYF.

This chain joins TRBV4-2 and TRBJ1-3; D uncertain. Germline V gene sequence: CDR1 LGHNA, CDR2 YNFKEQ. This CDR3 region has 16 residues. Trimming pared 4 bases from V and 2 bases from J, leaving 15 bases between. The CDR3 sequence is CASSLRTAEAGNTIYF. The CDR3, as DNA: TGTGCCAGCAGCCTCCGGACCGCCGAAGCTGGAAACACCATATATTTT.

In its sample, this clonotype was seen many times. This chain connects TRBV7-2 to TRBJ2-7, with a tentative D call TRBD1 (5 bases). The CDR3 consists of 15 residues. V lost 2 bases, J lost 4 bases, and 15 bases lay in between. CDR1 and CDR2 from the germline V gene are SGHTA and FQGNSA. The CDR3 loop is CASSLSPRRGYEQYV. CDR3 coding DNA: TGTGCCAGCAGCTTATCCCCCCGTAGGGGTTACGAGCAGTACGTC.

The chain carries TRBV4-1 and TRBJ2-7; D tentatively reads TRBD1 or TRBD2 (6 bases each). Trimming stripped 4 bases from V and 1 base from J, with 17 bases between. This CDR3 has 16 residues. Germline CDR1 is MGHRA and CDR2 is YSYEKL. CDR3 region: CASSLPGGRNSYEQYF. The CDR3, as DNA: TGCGCCAGCAGCCTACCCGGGGGCCGTAATTCCTACGAGCAGTACTTC.

This chain connects TRBV28 to TRBJ2-3, with a tentative D call TRBD2 (7 bases). V was trimmed by 7 bases and J by 4 bases, leaving 21 bases between them. Per germline, CDR1 MDHEN and CDR2 SYDVKM. This CDR3 is built from 16 residues. The CDR3 is CASIGGAPVGPDTQYF. Here the CDR3 DNA reads TGTGCCAGCATTGGGGGGGCACCGGTTGGTCCAGATACGCAGTATTTT.

V is TRBV6-5 and J is TRBJ2-5; tentative D call: TRBD1 (6 bases). There are 15 residues in the CDR3. The V and J ends lost 5 bases and 6 bases respectively, with 19 bases between them. Germline CDR1 and CDR2: MNHEY and SVGAGI. This chain's CDR3 is CASSPTQGIGQTQYF. For the CDR3, the DNA is TGTGCCAGCAGTCCCACCCAGGGGATCGGACAGACCCAGTACTTC.

This clonotype was counted many times. The chain joins TRBV19 to TRBJ2-5; 13 bases are shared with TRBD2. CDR3 length equals 15 residues. V lost 3 bases to trimming and J lost 8 bases; unmatched junction nucleotides: 6. Germline assignment: CDR1 LNHDA and CDR2 SQIVND (reference sequence). This CDR3 is CASSMTSGGLTTQYF. The CDR3, as DNA: TGTGCCAGTAGTATGACTAGCGGGGGGCTTACAACCCAGTACTTC.

This clonotype was recorded a few times. This chain connects TRBV6-2 or TRBV6-3 to TRBJ1-5; D uncertain. Germline V gene lookup returns CDR1 MNHEY and CDR2 SVGEGT. This CDR3 has 13 amino acids. Trimming stripped 6 bases from V and 3 bases from J, with 9 bases between. CDR3 loop: CASRDTPNQPQHF. The CDR3 DNA sequence: TGTGCCAGCAGAGACACGCCCAATCAGCCCCAGCATTTT.

This clonotype has more than one count but fewer than ten. The chain recombines TRBV5-5 with TRBJ1-1; D gene uncertain. Germline CDR1 SGHKS, CDR2 YYEKEE (reference sequence). The CDR3 length is 11 residues. Trimming removed 6 bases from V and 7 bases from J, with 10 bases in between. The CDR3 loop reads CASTLRIEAFF. As DNA, the CDR3 is TGTGCCAGCACCCTTAGAATTGAAGCTTTCTTT.

This clonotype was counted between two and nine times. This chain joins TRBV6-2 or TRBV6-3 and TRBJ1-5; D call uncertain. Germline CDR1 MNHEY, CDR2 SVGEGT. The CDR3 runs 13 residues. Between the trimmed V and J ends, which lost 2 bases and 6 bases, there was a span of 8 bases. CDR3 DNA sequence: TGTGCCAGCAGTTACGGGCGAGGTCAGCCCCAGCATTTT. This codes for CASSYGRGQPQHF.

The chain couples TRBV5-1 to TRBJ2-1; D is tentatively TRBD1 or TRBD2 (6 bases each). The germline V and J ends were trimmed by 7 bases and 0 bases, with 20 bases remaining between them. This CDR3 spans 17 amino acids. In germline, CDR1 is SGHRS, CDR2 YFSETQ. The CDR3 here is CASGEAPTGSSYNEQFF. In DNA, the CDR3 is TGCGCCAGCGGGGAGGCCCCAACAGGGAGCTCCTACAATGAGCAGTTCTTC.